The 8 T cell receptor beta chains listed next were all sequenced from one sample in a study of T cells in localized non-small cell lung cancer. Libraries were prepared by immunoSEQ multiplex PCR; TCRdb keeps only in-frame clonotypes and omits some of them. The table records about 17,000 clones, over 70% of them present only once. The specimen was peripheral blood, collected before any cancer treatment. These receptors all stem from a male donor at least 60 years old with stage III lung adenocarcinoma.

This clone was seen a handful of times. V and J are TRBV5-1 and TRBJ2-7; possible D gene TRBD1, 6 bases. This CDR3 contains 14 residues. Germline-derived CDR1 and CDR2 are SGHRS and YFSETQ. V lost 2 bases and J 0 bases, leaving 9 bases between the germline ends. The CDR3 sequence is CASSFQGSSYEQYF. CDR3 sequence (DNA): TGCGCCAGCAGCTTTCAGGGGTCCTCCTACGAGCAGTACTTC.

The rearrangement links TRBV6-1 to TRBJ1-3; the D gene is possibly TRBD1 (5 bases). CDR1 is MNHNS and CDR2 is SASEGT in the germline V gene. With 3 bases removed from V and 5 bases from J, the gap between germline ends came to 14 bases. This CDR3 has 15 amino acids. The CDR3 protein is CASSEVEGPRNTIYF. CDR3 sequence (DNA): TGTGCCAGCAGTGAGGTGGAGGGGCCAAGAAACACCATATATTTT.

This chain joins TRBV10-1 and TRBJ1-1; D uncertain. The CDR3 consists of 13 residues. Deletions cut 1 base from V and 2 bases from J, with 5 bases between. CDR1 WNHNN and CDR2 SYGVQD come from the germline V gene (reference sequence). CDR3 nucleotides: TGCGCCAGCAGTGAGTTGCCTAACACTGAAGCTTTCTTT. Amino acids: CASSELPNTEAFF.

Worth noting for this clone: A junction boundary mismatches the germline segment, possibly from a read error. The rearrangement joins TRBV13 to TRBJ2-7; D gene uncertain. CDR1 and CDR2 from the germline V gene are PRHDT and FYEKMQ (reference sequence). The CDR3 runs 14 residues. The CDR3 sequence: CASSQDPGPYEQYF. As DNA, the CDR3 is TGCGCCAGCAGCCAAGATCCAGGACCCTACGAGCAGTACTTC.

This CDR3 is CASSVYNTGELFF. In nucleotides, the CDR3 is TGTGCCAGCAGCGTATATAACACCGGGGAGCTGTTTTTT. The V gene is TRBV9, the J gene TRBJ2-2; D is undetermined. This CDR3 is built from 13 residues. V gave up 1 base and J gave up 2 bases, with 3 bases separating them. In germline, CDR1 is SGDLS, CDR2 YYNGEE.

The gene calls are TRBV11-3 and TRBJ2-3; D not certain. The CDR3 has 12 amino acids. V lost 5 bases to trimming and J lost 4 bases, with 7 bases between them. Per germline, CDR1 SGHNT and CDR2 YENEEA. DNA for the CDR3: TGTGCCAGCAGCCCGGGCGCAGATACGCAGTATTTT. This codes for CASSPGADTQYF.

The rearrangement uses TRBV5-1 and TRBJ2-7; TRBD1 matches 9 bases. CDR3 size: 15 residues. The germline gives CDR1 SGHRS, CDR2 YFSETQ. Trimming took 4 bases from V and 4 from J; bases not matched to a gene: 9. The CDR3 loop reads CASSPRQGVEYEQYF. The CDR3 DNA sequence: TGCGCCAGCAGCCCTAGACAGGGGGTAGAGTACGAGCAGTACTTC.

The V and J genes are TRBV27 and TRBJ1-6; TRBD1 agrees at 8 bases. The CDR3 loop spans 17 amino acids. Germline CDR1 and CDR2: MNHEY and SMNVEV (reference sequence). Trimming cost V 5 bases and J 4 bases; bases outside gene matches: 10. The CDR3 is CASSHLTGGLYNSPLHF. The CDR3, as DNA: TGTGCCAGCAGTCACCTTACAGGGGGACTGTATAATTCACCCCTCCACTTT.